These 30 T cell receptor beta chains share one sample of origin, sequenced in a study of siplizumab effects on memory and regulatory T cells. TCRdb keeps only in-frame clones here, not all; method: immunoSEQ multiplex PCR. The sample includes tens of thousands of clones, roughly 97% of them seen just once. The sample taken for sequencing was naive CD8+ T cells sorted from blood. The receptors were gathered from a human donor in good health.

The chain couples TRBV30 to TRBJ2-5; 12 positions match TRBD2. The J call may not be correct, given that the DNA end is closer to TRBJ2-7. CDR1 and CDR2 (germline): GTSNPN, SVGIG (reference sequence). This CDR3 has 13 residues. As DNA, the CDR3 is TGTGCCTGGGAGTCTAGCGGGGGGGACGAGCAGTACTTC. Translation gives CAWESSGGDEQYF.

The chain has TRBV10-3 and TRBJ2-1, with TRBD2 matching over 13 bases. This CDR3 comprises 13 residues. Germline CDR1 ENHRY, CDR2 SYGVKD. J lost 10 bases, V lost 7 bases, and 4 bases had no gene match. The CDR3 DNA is TGTGCCATCAACACTAGCGGGGGGGAAGAGCAGTTCTTC. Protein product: CAINTSGGEEQFF.

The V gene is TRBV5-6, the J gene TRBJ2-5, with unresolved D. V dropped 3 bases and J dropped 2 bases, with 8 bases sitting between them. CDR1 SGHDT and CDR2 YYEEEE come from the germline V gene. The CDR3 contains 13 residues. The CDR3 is CASSWKGQETQYF. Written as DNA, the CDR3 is TGTGCCAGCAGCTGGAAGGGACAAGAGACCCAGTACTTC.

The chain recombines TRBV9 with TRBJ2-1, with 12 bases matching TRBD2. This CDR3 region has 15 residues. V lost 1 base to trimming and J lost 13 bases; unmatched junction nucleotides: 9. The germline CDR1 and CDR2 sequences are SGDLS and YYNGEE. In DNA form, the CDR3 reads TGTGCCAGCAGCGTACTAGCGGGGGGGCTGAGGGCTCAGTTCTTC. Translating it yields CASSVLAGGLRAQFF.

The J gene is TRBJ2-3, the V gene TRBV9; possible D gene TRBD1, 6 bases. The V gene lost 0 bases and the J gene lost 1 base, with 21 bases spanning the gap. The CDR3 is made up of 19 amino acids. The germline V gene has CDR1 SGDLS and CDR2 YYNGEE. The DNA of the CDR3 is TGTGCCAGCAGCGTAGAGGGTAACACACAGGGCGTAGGCACAGATACGCAGTATTTT. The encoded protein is CASSVEGNTQGVGTDTQYF.

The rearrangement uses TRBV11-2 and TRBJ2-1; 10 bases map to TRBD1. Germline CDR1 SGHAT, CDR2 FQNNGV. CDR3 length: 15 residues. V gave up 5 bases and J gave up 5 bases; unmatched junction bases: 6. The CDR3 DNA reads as TGTGCCAGCAGCCCGGGACAGGGGCTTGACAATGAGCAGTTCTTC. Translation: CASSPGQGLDNEQFF. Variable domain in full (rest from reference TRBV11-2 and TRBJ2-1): EAGVAQSPRYKIIEKRQSVAFWCNPISGHATLYWYQQILGQGPKLLIQFQNNGVVDDSQLPKDRFSAERLKGVDSTLKIQPAKLEDSAVYLCASSPGQGLDNEQFFGPGTRLTVL.

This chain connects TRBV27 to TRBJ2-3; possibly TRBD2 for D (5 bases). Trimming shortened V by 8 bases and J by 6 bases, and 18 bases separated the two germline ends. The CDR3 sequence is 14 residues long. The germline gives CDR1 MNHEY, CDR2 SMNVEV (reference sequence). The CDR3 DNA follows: TGTGCCAGCGTGGCCTTGGGGAGTGTGGATACGCAGTATTTT. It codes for CASVALGSVDTQYF.

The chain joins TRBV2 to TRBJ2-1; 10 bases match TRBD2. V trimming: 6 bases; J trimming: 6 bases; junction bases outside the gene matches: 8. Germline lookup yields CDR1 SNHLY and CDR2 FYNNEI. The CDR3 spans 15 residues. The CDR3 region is CASRISGGAGNEQFF. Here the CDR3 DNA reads TGTGCCAGCAGGATAAGCGGGGGGGCGGGCAATGAGCAGTTCTTC.

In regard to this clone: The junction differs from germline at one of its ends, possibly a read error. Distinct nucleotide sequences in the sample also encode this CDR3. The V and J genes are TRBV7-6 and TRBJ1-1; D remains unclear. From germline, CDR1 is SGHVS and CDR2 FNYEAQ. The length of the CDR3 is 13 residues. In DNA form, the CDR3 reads TGTGCCAGCAGCCAAATCATGAACACTGAGGCTTTCTTT. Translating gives CASSQIMNTEAFF.

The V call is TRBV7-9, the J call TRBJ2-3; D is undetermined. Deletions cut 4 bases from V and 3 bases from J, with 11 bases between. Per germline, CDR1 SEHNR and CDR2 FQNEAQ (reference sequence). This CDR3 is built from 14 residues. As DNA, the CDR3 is TGTGCCAGCAGCTCCATACAGCCGACAGATACGCAGTATTTT. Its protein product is CASSSIQPTDTQYF.

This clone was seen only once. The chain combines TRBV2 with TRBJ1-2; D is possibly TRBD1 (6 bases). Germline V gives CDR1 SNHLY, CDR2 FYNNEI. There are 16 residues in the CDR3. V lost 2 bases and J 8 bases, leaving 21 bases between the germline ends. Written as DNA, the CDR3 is TGTGCCAGCAGTGAAATCCCGGGACATCCCGAAGAAGGCTACACCTTC. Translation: CASSEIPGHPEEGYTF.

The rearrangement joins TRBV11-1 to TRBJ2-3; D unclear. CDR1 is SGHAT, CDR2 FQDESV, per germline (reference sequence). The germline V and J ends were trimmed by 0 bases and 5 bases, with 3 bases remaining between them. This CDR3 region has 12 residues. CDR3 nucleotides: TGTGCCAGCAGCTTAGCGGGAGATACGCAGTATTTT. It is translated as CASSLAGDTQYF.

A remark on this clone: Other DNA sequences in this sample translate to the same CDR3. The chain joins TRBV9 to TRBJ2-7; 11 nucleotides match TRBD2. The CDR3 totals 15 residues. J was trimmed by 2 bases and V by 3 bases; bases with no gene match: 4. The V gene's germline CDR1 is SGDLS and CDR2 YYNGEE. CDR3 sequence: CASSAGLAGTYEQYF. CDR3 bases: TGTGCCAGCAGCGCCGGACTAGCGGGTACCTACGAGCAGTACTTC. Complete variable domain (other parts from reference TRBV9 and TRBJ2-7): DSGVTQTPKHLITATGQRVTLRCSPRSGDLSVYWYQQSLDQGLQFLIQYYNGEERAKGNILERFSAQQFPDLHSELNLSSLELGDSALYFCASSAGLAGTYEQYFGPGTRLTVT.

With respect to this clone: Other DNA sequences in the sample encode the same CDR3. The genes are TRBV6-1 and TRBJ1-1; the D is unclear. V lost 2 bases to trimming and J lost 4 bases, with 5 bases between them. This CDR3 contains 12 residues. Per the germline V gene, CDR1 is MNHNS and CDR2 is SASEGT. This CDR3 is CASSELGTEAFF. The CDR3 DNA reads TGTGCCAGCAGTGAATTGGGCACTGAAGCTTTCTTT.

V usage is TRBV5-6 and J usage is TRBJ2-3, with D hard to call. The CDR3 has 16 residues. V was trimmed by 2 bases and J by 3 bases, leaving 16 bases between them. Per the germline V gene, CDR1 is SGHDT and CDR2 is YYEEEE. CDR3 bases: TGTGCCAGCAGCTTTACTCTGGATTCCAGTACAGATACGCAGTATTTT. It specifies CASSFTLDSSTDTQYF.

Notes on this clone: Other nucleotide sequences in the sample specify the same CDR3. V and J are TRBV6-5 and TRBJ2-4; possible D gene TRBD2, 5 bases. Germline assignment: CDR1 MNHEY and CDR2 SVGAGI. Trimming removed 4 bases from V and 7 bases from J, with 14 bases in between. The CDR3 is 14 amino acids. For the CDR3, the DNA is TGTGCCAGCAGTTTTGGTCGAGGAGGTAACATTCAGTACTTC. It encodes CASSFGRGGNIQYF.

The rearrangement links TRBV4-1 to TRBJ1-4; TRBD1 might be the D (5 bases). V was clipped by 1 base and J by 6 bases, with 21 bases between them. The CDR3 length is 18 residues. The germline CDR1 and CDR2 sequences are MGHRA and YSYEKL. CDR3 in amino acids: CASSQGVPSRGRDEKLFF. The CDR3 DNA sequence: TGCGCCAGCAGCCAAGGGGTGCCCTCAAGGGGCCGCGATGAAAAACTGTTTTTT.

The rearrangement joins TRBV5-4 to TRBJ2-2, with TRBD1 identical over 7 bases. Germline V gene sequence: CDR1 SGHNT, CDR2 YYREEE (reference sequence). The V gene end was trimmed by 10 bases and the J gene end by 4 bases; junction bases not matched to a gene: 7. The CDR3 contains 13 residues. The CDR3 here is CAEGQRLTGELFF. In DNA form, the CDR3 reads TGTGCCGAGGGACAGCGCCTCACCGGGGAGCTGTTTTTT. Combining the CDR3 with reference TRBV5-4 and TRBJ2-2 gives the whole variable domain ETGVTQSPTHLIKTRGQQVTLRCSSQSGHNTVSWYQQALGQGPQFIFQYYREEENGRGNFPPRFSGLQFPNYSSELNVNALELDDSALYLCAEGQRLTGELFFGEGSRLTVL.

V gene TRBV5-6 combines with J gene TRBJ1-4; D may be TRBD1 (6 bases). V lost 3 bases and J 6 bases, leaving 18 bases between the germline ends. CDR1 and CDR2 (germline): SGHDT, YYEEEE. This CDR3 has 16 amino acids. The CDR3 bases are TGTGCCAGCAGCTCAGAGCCCGGGGGCGCAGATGAAAAACTGTTTTTT. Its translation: CASSSEPGGADEKLFF.

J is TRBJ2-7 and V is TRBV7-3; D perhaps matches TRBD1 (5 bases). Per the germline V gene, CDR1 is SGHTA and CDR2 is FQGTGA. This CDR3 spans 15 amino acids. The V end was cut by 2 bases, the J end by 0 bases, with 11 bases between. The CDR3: CASSLGAASSYEQYF. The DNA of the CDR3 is TGTGCCAGCAGCTTAGGGGCGGCCAGCTCCTACGAGCAGTACTTC.

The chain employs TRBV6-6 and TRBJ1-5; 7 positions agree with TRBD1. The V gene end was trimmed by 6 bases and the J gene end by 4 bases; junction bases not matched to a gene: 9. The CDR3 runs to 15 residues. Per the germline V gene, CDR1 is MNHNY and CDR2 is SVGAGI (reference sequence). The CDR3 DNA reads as TGTGCCAGCAGGTTCGGACAGGATTCAAATCAGCCCCAGCATTTT. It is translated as CASRFGQDSNQPQHF.

The CDR3 reads CASSYSGGPEAFF. As DNA, the CDR3 is TGTGCCAGCAGTTACTCCGGGGGCCCTGAAGCTTTCTTT. The J gene is TRBJ1-1, the V gene TRBV6-5; D perhaps matches TRBD1 (6 bases). Germline lookup yields CDR1 MNHEY and CDR2 SVGAGI. The CDR3 is 13 amino acids. The germline V and J ends were trimmed by 0 bases and 6 bases, with 8 bases remaining between them.

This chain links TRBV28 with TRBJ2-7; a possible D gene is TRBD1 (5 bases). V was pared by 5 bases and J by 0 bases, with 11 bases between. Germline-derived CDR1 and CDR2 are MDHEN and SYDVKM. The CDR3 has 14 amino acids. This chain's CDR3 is CASSLTVSSYEQYF. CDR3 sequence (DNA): TGTGCCAGCAGTCTGACAGTTTCCTCCTACGAGCAGTACTTC.

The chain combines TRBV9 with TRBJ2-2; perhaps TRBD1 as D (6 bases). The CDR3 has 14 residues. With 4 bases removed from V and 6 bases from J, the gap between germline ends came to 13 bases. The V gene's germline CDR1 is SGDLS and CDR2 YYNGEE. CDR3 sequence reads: CASSTSGVAGELFF. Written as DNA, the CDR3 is TGTGCCAGCAGCACGTCAGGGGTCGCCGGGGAGCTGTTTTTT.

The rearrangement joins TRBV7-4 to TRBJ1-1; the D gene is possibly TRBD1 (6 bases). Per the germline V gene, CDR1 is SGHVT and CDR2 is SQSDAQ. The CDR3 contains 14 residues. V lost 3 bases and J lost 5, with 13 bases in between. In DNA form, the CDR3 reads TGTGCCAGCAGCTTCCGGGGGCGTCGGACTGAAGCTTTCTTT. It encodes CASSFRGRRTEAFF. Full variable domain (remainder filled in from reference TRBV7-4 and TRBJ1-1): GAGVSQSPRYKVAKRGRDVALRCDSISGHVTLYWYRQTLGQGSEVLTYSQSDAQRDKSGRPSGRFSAERPERSVSTLKIQRTEQGDSAVYLCASSFRGRRTEAFFGQGTRLTVV.

The CDR3 coding sequence is TGTGCCAGCAGTTTATCAGGGGCCAACAATGAGCAGTTCTTC. It translates to CASSLSGANNEQFF. The chain uses TRBV27 and TRBJ2-1, with a possible D match to TRBD1 (5 bases). Deletions cut 0 bases from V and 5 bases from J, with 8 bases between. Germline lookup yields CDR1 MNHEY and CDR2 SMNVEV (reference sequence). This CDR3 has 14 residues.

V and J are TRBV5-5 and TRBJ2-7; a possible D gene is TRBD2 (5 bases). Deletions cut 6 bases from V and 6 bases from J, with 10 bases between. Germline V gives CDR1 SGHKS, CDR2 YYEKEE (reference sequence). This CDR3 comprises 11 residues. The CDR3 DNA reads TGTGCCAGCAAAGGAAGCGGCGAGCAGTACTTC. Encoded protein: CASKGSGEQYF.

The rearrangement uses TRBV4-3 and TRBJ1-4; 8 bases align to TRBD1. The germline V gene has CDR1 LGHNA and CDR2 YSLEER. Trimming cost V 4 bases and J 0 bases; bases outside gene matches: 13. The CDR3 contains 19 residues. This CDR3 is CASSLQRNQGATTNEKLFF. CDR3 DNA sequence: TGCGCCAGCAGCCTACAACGTAACCAGGGGGCCACAACTAATGAAAAACTGTTTTTT.

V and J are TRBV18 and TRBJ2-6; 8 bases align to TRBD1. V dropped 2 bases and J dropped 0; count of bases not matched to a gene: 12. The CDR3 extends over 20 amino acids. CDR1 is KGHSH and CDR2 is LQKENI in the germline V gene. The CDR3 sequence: CASSPRSGRGLPSGANVLTF. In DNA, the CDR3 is TGTGCCAGCTCACCAAGATCGGGCAGGGGGCTTCCCTCTGGGGCCAACGTCCTGACTTTC.

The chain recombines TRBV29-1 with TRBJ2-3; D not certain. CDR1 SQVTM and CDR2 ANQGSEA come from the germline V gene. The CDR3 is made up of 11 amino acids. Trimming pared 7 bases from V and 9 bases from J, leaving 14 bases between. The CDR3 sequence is CSAPLKGTQYF. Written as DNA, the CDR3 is TGCAGCGCGCCCCTAAAGGGCACGCAGTATTTT.